A selection of T cell receptor beta chains follows, all from one sample in a study of T cell changes during pregnancy in multiple sclerosis. Sequencing was performed with immunoSEQ multiplex PCR; in TCRdb, only in-frame clones are kept and a portion is missing. Among 70,000 to 75,000 clones listed, roughly 92% were seen once. Sample: peripheral blood, taken before pregnancy. These receptors were collected from a female donor with multiple sclerosis, enrolled in a pregnancy study. CDR3s include the opening cysteine and the closing phenylalanine or tryptophan. A D gene is named only where the DNA matches it firmly. Clone size is given for some rows only: seen once, a few or many times, or a class if the clone is expanded.

TRBJ1-4	NA	TRBV2	NA	CASDTGTLREKLFF	TGTGCCAGCGATACCGGGACACTAAGGGAAAAACTGTTTTTT
TRBJ2-5	NA	TRBV7-2	NA	CASSFWAGQETQYF	TGTGCCAGCAGCTTTTGGGCAGGACAAGAGACCCAGTACTTC
TRBJ2-1	NA	TRBV7-2	once	CASSLEPRSGDNEQFF	TGTGCCAGCAGCCTAGAGCCGCGTTCAGGTGACAATGAGCAGTTCTTC
TRBJ1-3	NA	TRBV10-1	NA	CASSESNPWRVVGNTIYF	TGCGCCAGCAGTGAGTCGAACCCGTGGCGGGTGGTAGGAAACACCATATATTTT
TRBJ2-7	TRBD1	TRBV4-3	NA	CASSQGRTGSVYEQYF	TGCGCCAGCAGCCAAGGACGGACAGGGTCTGTGTACGAGCAGTACTTC
TRBJ1-1	NA	TRBV2	NA	CASTPGHREAFF	TGTGCCAGCACTCCGGGACACCGAGAAGCTTTCTTT
TRBJ2-7	TRBD2	TRBV11-2	NA	CASSLVGGLAGPLGQYF	TGTGCCAGCAGCTTAGTCGGAGGTCTAGCGGGGCCCTTAGGGCAGTACTTC
TRBJ1-1	TRBD1	TRBV29-1	NA	CSVVDQGAEAFF	TGCAGCGTTGTCGATCAGGGGGCTGAAGCTTTCTTT
TRBJ2-1	TRBD2	TRBV4-3	NA	CASSQDLWAGGHSYNEQFF	TGCGCCAGCAGCCAAGATCTGTGGGCGGGGGGCCACTCCTACAATGAGCAGTTCTTC
TRBJ2-5	TRBD2	TRBV7-9	NA	CASSPGGREGETQYF	TGTGCCAGCAGCCCCGGAGGTCGGGAGGGAGAGACCCAGTACTTC
TRBJ1-2	TRBD1	TRBV6-5	few	CASSTQGGASYGYTF	TGTGCCAGCAGTACACAGGGGGGAGCCTCTTATGGCTACACCTTC
TRBJ2-7	NA	TRBV2	once	CASRYPAALASNEQYF	TGTGCCAGCAGATATCCGGCTGCACTAGCTAGCAACGAGCAGTACTTC
TRBJ2-5	TRBD2	TRBV6-1	once	CASSEGAGGPQTQYF	TGTGCCAGCAGTGAAGGGGCGGGAGGGCCTCAGACCCAGTACTTC
TRBJ2-2	TRBD2	TRBV5-4	NA	CASSLAANTGELFF	TGTGCCAGCAGCCTAGCGGCTAACACCGGGGAGCTGTTTTTT
TRBJ2-1	NA	TRBV10-3	NA	CAISGDTSYNEQFF	TGTGCCATCAGTGGGGACACCTCCTACAATGAGCAGTTCTTC
TRBJ2-7	NA	TRBV6-1	NA	CASSEGFGNTYEQYF	TGTGCCAGCAGTGAAGGTTTTGGCAATACCTACGAGCAGTACTTC
TRBJ2-2	TRBD1	TRBV27	NA	CASSLYWTGASTGELFF	TGTGCCAGCAGTTTATATTGGACAGGGGCGTCCACCGGGGAGCTGTTTTTT
TRBJ2-1	NA	TRBV20-1	NA	CSARDGGTPFF	TGCAGTGCTAGAGATGGCGGGACCCCGTTCTTC
TRBJ2-2	NA	TRBV5-1	once	CASERLANTGELFF	TGCGCCAGCGAGAGATTGGCGAACACCGGGGAGCTGTTTTTT
TRBJ2-7	TRBD2	TRBV6-1	NA	CASSFTSGSYEQYF	TGTGCCAGCAGTTTTACTAGCGGCTCCTACGAGCAGTACTTC
TRBJ2-7	TRBD1	TRBV7-9	NA	CASSLVGTMRGGDEQYF	TGTGCCAGCAGCTTAGTAGGAACTATGAGAGGGGGCGACGAGCAGTACTTC
TRBJ2-1	TRBD2	TRBV6-4	NA	CASRELAGGPSEQFF	TGTGCCAGCAGAGAACTAGCGGGAGGGCCAAGTGAGCAGTTCTTC
TRBJ1-4	NA	TRBV28	NA	CASSGAVLNEKLFF	TGTGCCAGCAGTGGGGCAGTCTTAAATGAAAAACTGTTTTTT
TRBJ2-3	TRBD2	TRBV7-3	NA	CASSLRGLAGPTDTQYF	TGTGCCAGCAGCTTAAGGGGACTAGCGGGACCCACAGATACGCAGTATTTT
TRBJ1-1	NA	TRBV6-5	once	CASSLRGARTEAFF	TGTGCCAGCAGTCTGCGGGGGGCTCGAACTGAAGCTTTCTTT
TRBJ2-2	TRBD2	TRBV7-3	NA	CASSLNPSRLAGNTGELFF	TGTGCCAGCAGCTTAAACCCCTCCCGACTAGCGGGGAACACCGGGGAGCTGTTTTTT
TRBJ1-1	NA	TRBV7-2	NA	CASSFFGESEAFF	TGTGCCAGCAGCTTTTTCGGTGAATCCGAAGCTTTCTTT
TRBJ2-7	TRBD1	TRBV9	once	CASSVGTASRYEQYF	TGTGCCAGCAGCGTGGGGACAGCCTCTAGGTACGAGCAGTACTTC
TRBJ1-5	TRBD1	TRBV9	NA	CASSEQGNQPQHF	TGTGCCAGCAGCGAACAGGGGAATCAGCCCCAGCATTTT
TRBJ2-2	NA	TRBV7-3	once	CASSPLTNTGELFF	TGTGCCAGCAGCCCCTTAACGAACACCGGGGAGCTGTTTTTT
TRBJ2-2	NA	TRBV29-1	NA	CSVDGGSWDGELFF	TGCAGCGTTGATGGAGGGAGTTGGGACGGGGAGCTGTTTTTT
TRBJ1-1	NA	TRBV19	NA	CASSSQGGVGAFF	TGTGCCAGTAGTTCACAGGGAGGGGTCGGAGCTTTCTTT